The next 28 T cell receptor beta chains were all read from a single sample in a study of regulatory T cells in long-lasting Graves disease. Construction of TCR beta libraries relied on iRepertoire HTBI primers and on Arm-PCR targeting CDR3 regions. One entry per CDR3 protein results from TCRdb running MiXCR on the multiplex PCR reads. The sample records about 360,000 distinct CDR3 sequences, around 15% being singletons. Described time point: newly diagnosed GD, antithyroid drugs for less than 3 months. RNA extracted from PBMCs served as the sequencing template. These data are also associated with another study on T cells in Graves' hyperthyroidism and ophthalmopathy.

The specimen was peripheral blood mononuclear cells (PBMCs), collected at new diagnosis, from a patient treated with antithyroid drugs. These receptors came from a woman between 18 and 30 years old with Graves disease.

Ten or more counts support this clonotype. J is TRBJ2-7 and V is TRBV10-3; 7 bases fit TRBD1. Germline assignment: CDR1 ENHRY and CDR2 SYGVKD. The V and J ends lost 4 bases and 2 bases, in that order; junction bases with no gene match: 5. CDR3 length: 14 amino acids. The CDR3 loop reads CAISGGDRAYEQYF. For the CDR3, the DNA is TGTGCCATCAGTGGCGGTGACAGGGCCTACGAGCAGTACTTC.

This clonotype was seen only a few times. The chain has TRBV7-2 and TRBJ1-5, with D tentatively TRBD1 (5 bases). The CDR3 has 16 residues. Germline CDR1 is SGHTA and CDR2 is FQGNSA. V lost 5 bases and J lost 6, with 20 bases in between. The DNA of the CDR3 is TGTGCCAGCAGCCTAGGCTTAGACAGTATAGGTCAGCCCCAGCATTTT. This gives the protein CASSLGLDSIGQPQHF. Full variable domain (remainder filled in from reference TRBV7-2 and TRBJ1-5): GAGVSQSPSNKVTEKGKDVELRCDPISGHTALYWYRQSLGQGLEFLIYFQGNSAPDKSGLPSDRFSAERTGGSVSTLTIQRTQQEDSAVYLCASSLGLDSIGQPQHFGDGTRLSIL.

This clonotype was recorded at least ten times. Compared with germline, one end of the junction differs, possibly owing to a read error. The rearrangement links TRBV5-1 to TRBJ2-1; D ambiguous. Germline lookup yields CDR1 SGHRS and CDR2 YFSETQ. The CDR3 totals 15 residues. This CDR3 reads CASTTLPGFYDEQFF. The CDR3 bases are TGCGCCAGCACTACTCTCCCCGGGTTCTACGATGAGCAGTTCTTC.

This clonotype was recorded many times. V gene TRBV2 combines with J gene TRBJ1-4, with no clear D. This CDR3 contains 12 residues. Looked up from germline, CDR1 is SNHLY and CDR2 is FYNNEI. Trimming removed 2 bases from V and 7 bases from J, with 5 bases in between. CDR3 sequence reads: CASSERSEKLFF. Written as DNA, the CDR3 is TGTGCCAGCAGTGAACGGAGTGAAAAACTGTTTTTT.

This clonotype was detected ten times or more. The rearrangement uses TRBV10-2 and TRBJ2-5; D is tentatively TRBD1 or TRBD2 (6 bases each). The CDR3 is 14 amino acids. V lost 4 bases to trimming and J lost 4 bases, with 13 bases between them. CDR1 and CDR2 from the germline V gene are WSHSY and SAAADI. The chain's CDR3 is CASSGGLALETQYF. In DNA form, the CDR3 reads TGCGCCAGCAGTGGGGGGCTAGCGCTAGAGACCCAGTACTTC.

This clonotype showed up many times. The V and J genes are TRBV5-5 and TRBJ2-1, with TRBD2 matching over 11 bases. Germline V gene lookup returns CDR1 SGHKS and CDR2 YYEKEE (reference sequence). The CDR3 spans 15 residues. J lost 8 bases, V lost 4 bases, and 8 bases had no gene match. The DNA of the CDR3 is TGTGCCAGCAGCCTTACTAGCGGGAGTTTCCATGAGCAGTTCTTC. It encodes CASSLTSGSFHEQFF.

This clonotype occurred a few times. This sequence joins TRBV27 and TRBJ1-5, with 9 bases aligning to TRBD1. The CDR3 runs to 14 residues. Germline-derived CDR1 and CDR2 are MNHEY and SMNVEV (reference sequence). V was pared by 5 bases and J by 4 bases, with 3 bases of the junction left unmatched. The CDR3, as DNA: TGTGCCAGCAGTGACGGACAGGGGAATCAGCCCCAGCATTTT. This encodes CASSDGQGNQPQHF.

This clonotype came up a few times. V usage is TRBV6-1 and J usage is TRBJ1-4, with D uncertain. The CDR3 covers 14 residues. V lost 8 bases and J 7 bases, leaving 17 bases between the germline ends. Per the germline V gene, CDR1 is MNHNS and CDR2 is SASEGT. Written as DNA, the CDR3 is TGTGCCAGCTACGAGGATGGTGGGGTTGAAAAACTGTTTTTT. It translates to CASYEDGGVEKLFF.

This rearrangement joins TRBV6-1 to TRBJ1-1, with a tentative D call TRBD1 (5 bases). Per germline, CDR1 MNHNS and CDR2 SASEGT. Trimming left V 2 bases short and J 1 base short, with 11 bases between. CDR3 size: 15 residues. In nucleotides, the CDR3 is TGTGCCAGCAGTGAAACCCGGGGGACGAACACTGAAGCTTTCTTT. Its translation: CASSETRGTNTEAFF.

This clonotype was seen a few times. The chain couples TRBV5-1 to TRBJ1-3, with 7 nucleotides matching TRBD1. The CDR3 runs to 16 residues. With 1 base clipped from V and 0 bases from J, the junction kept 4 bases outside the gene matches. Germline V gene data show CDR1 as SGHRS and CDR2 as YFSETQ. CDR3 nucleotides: TGCGCCAGCAGCTTGACTGGGGACAGCTCTGGAAACACCATATATTTT. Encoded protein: CASSLTGDSSGNTIYF.

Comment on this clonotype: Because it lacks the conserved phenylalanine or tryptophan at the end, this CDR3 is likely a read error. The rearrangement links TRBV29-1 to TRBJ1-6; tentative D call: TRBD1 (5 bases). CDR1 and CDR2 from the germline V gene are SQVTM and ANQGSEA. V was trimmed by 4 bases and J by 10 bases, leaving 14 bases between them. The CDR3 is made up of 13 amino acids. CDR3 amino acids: CSVGGDPWSPLHS. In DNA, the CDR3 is TGCAGCGTTGGAGGGGACCCCTGGTCACCCCTCCACTCT.

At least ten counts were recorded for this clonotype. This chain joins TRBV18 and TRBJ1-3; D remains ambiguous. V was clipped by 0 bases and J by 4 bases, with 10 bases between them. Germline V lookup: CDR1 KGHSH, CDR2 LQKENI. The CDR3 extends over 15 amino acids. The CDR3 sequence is CASSPPGGSGNTIYF. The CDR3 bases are TGTGCCAGCTCACCACCTGGTGGATCGGGAAACACCATATATTTT.

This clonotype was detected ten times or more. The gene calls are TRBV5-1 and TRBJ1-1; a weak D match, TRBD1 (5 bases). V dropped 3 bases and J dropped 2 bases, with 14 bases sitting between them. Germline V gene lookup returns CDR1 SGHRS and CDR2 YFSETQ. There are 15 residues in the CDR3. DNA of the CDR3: TGCGCCAGCAGCTGGCAGGGCCCACCTAACACTGAAGCTTTCTTT. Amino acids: CASSWQGPPNTEAFF.

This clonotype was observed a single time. This CDR3 is CASSEGVRQGAQPQHF. The CDR3 DNA is TGTGCCAGCAGTGAAGGTGTGAGACAGGGGGCGCAGCCCCAGCATTTT. The chain couples TRBV6-2 or TRBV6-3 to TRBJ1-5, with 10 bases identical to TRBD1. The CDR3 is made up of 16 amino acids. J was trimmed by 7 bases and V by 5 bases; bases with no gene match: 11. The V gene's germline CDR1 is MNHEY and CDR2 SVGEGT.

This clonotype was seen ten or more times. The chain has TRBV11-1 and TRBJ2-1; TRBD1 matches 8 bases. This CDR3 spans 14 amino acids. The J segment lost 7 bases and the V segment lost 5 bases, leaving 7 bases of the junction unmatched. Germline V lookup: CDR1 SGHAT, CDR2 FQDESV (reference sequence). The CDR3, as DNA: TGTGCCAGCAGCAGATCGGACAGGGCAAATGAGCAGTTCTTC. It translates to CASSRSDRANEQFF.

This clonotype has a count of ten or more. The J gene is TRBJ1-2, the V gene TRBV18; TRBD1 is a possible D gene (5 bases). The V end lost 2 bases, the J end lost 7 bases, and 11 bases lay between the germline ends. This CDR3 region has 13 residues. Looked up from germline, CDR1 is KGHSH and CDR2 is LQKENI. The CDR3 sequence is CASSPSDSRGYTF. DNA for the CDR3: TGTGCCAGCTCACCATCCGACAGTCGTGGCTACACCTTC.

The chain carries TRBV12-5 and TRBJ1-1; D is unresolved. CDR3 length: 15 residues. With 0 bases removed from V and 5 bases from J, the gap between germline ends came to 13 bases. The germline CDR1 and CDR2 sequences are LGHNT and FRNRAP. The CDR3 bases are TGTGCTAGTGGTTTGGTAAGAGAGGGTCGGACTGAAGCTTTCTTT. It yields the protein CASGLVREGRTEAFF.

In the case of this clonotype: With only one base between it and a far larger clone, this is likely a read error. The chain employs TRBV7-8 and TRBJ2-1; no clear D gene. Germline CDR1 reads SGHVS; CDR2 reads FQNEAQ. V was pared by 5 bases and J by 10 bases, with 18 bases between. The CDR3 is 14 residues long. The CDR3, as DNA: TGTGCCAGCAGCCACGGGCCGGAACAATACGAGCAGTTCTTC. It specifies CASSHGPEQYEQFF. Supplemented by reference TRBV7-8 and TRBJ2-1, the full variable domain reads GAGVSQSPRYKVAKRGQDVALRCDPISGHVSLFWYQQALGQGPEFLTYFQNEAQLDKSGLPSDRFFAERPEGSVSTLKIQRTQQEDSAVYLCASSHGPEQYEQFFGPGTRLTVL.

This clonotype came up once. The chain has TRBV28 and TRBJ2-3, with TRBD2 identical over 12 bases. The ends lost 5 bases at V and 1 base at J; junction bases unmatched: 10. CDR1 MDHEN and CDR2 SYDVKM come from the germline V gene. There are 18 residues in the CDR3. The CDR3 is CASSQSSGGARGTDTQYF. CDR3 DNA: TGTGCCAGCAGTCAGTCTAGCGGGGGGGCGAGGGGCACAGATACGCAGTATTTT.

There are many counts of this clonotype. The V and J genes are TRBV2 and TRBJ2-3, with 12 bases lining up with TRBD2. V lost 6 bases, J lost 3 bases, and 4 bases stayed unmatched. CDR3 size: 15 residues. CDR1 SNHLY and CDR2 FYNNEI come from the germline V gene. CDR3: CASSSTSGRTDTQYF. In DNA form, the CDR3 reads TGTGCCAGCAGCTCGACTAGCGGGAGAACAGATACGCAGTATTTT.

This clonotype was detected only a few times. CDR3 region: CASKRSNQPQHF. DNA for the CDR3: TGTGCCAGCAAGAGGAGCAATCAGCCCCAGCATTTT. The chain links TRBV6-1 to TRBJ1-5, with unresolved D. Germline-derived CDR1 and CDR2 are MNHNS and SASEGT. The CDR3 sequence is 12 residues long. The V gene lost 7 bases and the J gene lost 1 base, with 5 bases spanning the gap.

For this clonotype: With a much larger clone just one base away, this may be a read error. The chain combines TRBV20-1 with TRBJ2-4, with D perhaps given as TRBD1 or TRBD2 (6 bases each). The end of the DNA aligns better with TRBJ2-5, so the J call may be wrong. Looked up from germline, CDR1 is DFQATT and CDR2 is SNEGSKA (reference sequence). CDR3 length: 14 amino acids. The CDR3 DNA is TGCGGTGCTAGGGAAGGGGGGCCGTTGGAGACCCAGTACTTC. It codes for CGAREGGPLETQYF.

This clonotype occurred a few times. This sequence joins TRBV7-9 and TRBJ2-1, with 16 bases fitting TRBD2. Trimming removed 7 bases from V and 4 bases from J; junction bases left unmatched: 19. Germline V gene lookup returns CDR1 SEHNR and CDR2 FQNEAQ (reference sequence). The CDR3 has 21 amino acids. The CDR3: CASTGTSGRVLEGLRYNEQFF. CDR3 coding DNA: TGTGCCAGCACCGGGACTAGCGGGAGGGTCCTGGAGGGCCTAAGGTACAATGAGCAGTTCTTC. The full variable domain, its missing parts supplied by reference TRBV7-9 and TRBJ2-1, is DTGVSQNPRHKITKRGQNVTFRCDPISEHNRLYWYRQTLGQGPEFLTYFQNEAQLEKSRLLSDRFSAERPKGSFSTLEIQRTEQGDSAMYLCASTGTSGRVLEGLRYNEQFFGPGTRLTVL.

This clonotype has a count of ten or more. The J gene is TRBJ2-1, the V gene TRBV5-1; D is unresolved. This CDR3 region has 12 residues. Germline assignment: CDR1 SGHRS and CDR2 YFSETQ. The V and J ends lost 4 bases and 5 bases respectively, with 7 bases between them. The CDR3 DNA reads TGCGCCAGCAGCACCGGAAACAATGAGCAGTTCTTC. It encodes CASSTGNNEQFF.

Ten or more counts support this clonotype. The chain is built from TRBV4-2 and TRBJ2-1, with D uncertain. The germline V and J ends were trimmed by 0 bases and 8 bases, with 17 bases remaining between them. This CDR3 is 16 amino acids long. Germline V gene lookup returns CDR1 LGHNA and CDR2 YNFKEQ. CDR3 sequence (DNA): TGTGCCAGCAGCCAAGAGCGCAGGATGGGGTCGGATGAGCAGTTCTTC. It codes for CASSQERRMGSDEQFF.

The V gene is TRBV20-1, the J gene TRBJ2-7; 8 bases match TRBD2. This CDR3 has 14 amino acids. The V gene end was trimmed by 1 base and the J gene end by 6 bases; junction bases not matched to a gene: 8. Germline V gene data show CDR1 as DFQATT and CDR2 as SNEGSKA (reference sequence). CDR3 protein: CSARARYGRGEQYF. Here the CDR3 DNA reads TGCAGTGCTAGAGCCAGATACGGGAGGGGCGAGCAGTACTTC.

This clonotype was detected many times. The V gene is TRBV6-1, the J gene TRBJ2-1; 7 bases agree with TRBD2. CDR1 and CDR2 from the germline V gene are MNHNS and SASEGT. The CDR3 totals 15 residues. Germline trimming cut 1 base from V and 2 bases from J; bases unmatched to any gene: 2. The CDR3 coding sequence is TGTGCCAGCAGTGAAGGGGAGGGCCCCTACAATGAGCAGTTCTTC. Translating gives CASSEGEGPYNEQFF.

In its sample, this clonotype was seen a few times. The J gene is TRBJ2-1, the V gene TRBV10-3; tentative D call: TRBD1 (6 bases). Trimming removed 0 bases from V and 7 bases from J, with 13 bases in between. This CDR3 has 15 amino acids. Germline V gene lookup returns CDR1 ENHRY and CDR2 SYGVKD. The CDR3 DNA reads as TGTGCCATCAGTGAGTCCACAGGGTGGGCGAATGAGCAGTTCTTC. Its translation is CAISESTGWANEQFF.